This entry lists 18 T cell receptor beta chains sequenced from one sample in a study of radiation and T cells in renal cell carcinoma. The protocol was immunoSEQ multiplex PCR, while the TCRdb copy is restricted to in-frame clones and leaves out a portion. The sample carries roughly 60,000 clones, around three quarters recorded once. Time point specified: blood 2 weeks post-SBRT. Treatment of the sample: 15 Gy SBRT to primary tumor, nephrectomy 4 weeks later. The source material was blood, sampled from a patient whose treatment included radiotherapy and nephrectomy. The receptors derive from a man in his fifties or sixties with renal cell carcinoma.

Here the CDR3 DNA reads TGTGCCATCAGTGGGGACATTTATCTGATGGATGAGCAGTTCTTC. It codes for CAISGDIYLMDEQFF. The V and J genes are TRBV10-3 and TRBJ2-1; D perhaps matches TRBD1 (6 bases). Germline lookup yields CDR1 ENHRY and CDR2 SYGVKD. The CDR3 sequence is 15 residues long. With 4 bases removed from V and 8 bases from J, the gap between germline ends came to 18 bases.

In this sample, this clone turned up once. This chain connects TRBV5-4 to TRBJ2-5; 9 nucleotides line up with TRBD1. Near its end, the DNA agrees better with TRBJ2-7, so the J call may be wrong. This CDR3 has 14 residues. CDR1 and CDR2 (germline): SGHNT, YYREEE (reference sequence). CDR3 sequence: CASSLDRGSYEQYF. Here the CDR3 DNA reads TGTGCCAGCAGCTTAGACAGGGGGTCCTACGAGCAGTACTTC.

This chain links TRBV10-3 with TRBJ2-7; perhaps D is TRBD1 or TRBD2 (5 bases each). Looked up from germline, CDR1 is ENHRY and CDR2 is SYGVKD. The CDR3 extends over 13 amino acids. V was cut by 11 bases and J by 2 bases, with 16 bases left in between. This CDR3 reads CASRGELTYEQYV. The DNA of the CDR3 is TGTGCCTCGAGGGGCGAACTTACCTACGAGCAGTACGTC.

The chain has TRBV19 and TRBJ2-1; 11 bases match TRBD2. V was pared by 7 bases and J by 4 bases, with 6 bases of the junction left unmatched. The CDR3 has 15 residues. The germline V gene encodes CDR1 LNHDA and CDR2 SQIVND (reference sequence). The CDR3 coding sequence is TGTGCCAGTACCGATGGACTAGCGGGTTACAATGAGCAGTTCTTC. This translates into CASTDGLAGYNEQFF. The complete variable domain, with remaining parts taken from reference TRBV19 and TRBJ2-1, reads DGGITQSPKYLFRKEGQNVTLSCEQNLNHDAMYWYRQDPGQGLRLIYYSQIVNDFQKGDIAEGYSVSREKKESFPLTVTSAQKNPTAFYLCASTDGLAGYNEQFFGPGTRLTVL.

J is TRBJ1-1 and V is TRBV6-5; D perhaps matches TRBD1 (5 bases). Trimming stripped 3 bases from V and 2 bases from J, with 13 bases between. This CDR3 has 15 residues. CDR1 and CDR2 from the germline V gene are MNHEY and SVGAGI. This CDR3 is CASSYGRGGNTEAFF. The CDR3 bases are TGTGCCAGCAGTTATGGAAGGGGAGGAAACACTGAAGCTTTCTTT.

This clone has just one count. The V and J genes are TRBV11-2 and TRBJ2-3; either TRBD1 or TRBD2 may fit D (7 bases each). This CDR3 has 15 residues. Germline CDR1 reads SGHAT; CDR2 reads FQNNGV. The germline V and J ends were trimmed by 4 bases and 4 bases, with 15 bases remaining between them. The CDR3 DNA follows: TGTGCCAGCAGCTGGGGGGGACAGTACTCAGATACGCAGTATTTT. Encoded protein: CASSWGGQYSDTQYF.

For the CDR3, the DNA is TGTGCCAGCAGCGCTACGGCAAGCGATCTTTACGAGCAGTACTTC. It translates to CASSATASDLYEQYF. J is TRBJ2-7 and V is TRBV9; unclear D gene. V was clipped by 3 bases and J by 4 bases, with 17 bases between them. Germline CDR1 and CDR2: SGDLS and YYNGEE. This CDR3 contains 15 residues. The full variable domain, in which reference TRBV9 and TRBJ2-7 provide the parts outside the CDR3, is DSGVTQTPKHLITATGQRVTLRCSPRSGDLSVYWYQQSLDQGLQFLIQYYNGEERAKGNILERFSAQQFPDLHSELNLSSLELGDSALYFCASSATASDLYEQYFGPGTRLTVT.

This rearrangement joins TRBV5-1 to TRBJ1-6; 7 bases are a match to TRBD1. The CDR3 extends over 15 amino acids. Germline trimming cut 4 bases from V and 5 bases from J; bases unmatched to any gene: 6. The germline V gene encodes CDR1 SGHRS and CDR2 YFSETQ. The CDR3 region has the DNA TGCGCCAGCAGCCCCCGGCAGGGGGATAATTCACCCCTCCACTTT. This gives the protein CASSPRQGDNSPLHF.

The V and J genes are TRBV5-1 and TRBJ1-1, with 7 bases identical to TRBD1. The V gene end was trimmed by 5 bases and the J gene end by 1 base; junction bases not matched to a gene: 5. The length of the CDR3 is 14 residues. The germline V gene has CDR1 SGHRS and CDR2 YFSETQ. The CDR3 sequence is CASSRQGGNTEAFF. The CDR3 bases are TGCGCCAGCAGTCGCCAGGGGGGGAACACTGAAGCTTTCTTT. Filled out from reference TRBV5-1 and TRBJ1-1, the complete variable domain reads KAGVTQTPRYLIKTRGQQVTLSCSPISGHRSVSWYQQTPGQGLQFLFEYFSETQRNKGNFPGRFSGRQFSNSRSEMNVSTLELGDSALYLCASSRQGGNTEAFFGQGTRLTVV.

V and J are TRBV9 and TRBJ2-3; 10 positions match TRBD2. There are 15 residues in the CDR3. J gave up 5 bases and V 3 bases, and 6 bases lay outside the gene matches. Germline V gene sequence: CDR1 SGDLS, CDR2 YYNGEE. The DNA for the CDR3 is TGTGCCAGCAGCGCGTCCGGGACTAGCGTAGATACGCAGTATTTT. Translated, it gives CASSASGTSVDTQYF.

The rearrangement links TRBV7-8 to TRBJ2-2; TRBD1 matches 8 bases. Germline V gene lookup returns CDR1 SGHVS and CDR2 FQNEAQ. This CDR3 has 16 residues. J was trimmed by 3 bases and V by 5 bases; bases with no gene match: 8. CDR3 nucleotides: TGTGCCAGCAGCACGACAGGGGTTACGGACACCGGGGAGCTGTTTTTT. It translates to CASSTTGVTDTGELFF. Filled out from reference TRBV7-8 and TRBJ2-2, the complete variable domain reads GAGVSQSPRYKVAKRGQDVALRCDPISGHVSLFWYQQALGQGPEFLTYFQNEAQLDKSGLPSDRFFAERPEGSVSTLKIQRTQQEDSAVYLCASSTTGVTDTGELFFGEGSRLTVL.

In this sample, this clone turned up once. The chain couples TRBV5-1 to TRBJ2-2; TRBD2 agrees at 8 bases. Germline CDR1 SGHRS, CDR2 YFSETQ. This CDR3 is built from 14 residues. Losses at the gene ends were 7 bases for V and 3 bases for J; bases not matched to a gene: 5. The CDR3 reads CASGAGGDTGELFF. CDR3 DNA sequence: TGCGCCAGCGGGGCGGGAGGAGACACCGGGGAGCTGTTTTTT. Based on the CDR3 plus reference TRBV5-1 and TRBJ2-2, the full variable domain is KAGVTQTPRYLIKTRGQQVTLSCSPISGHRSVSWYQQTPGQGLQFLFEYFSETQRNKGNFPGRFSGRQFSNSRSEMNVSTLELGDSALYLCASGAGGDTGELFFGEGSRLTVL.

J is TRBJ2-1 and V is TRBV29-1; 10 nucleotides line up with TRBD2. The germline gives CDR1 SQVTM, CDR2 ANQGSEA. The CDR3 covers 17 residues. Trimming at V came to 4 bases and at J to 5 bases, leaving 14 bases not matched to a gene. The CDR3 sequence: CSVGGLADVRTNNEQFF. The CDR3 coding sequence is TGCAGCGTTGGTGGACTAGCGGACGTACGGACTAACAATGAGCAGTTCTTC.

The CDR3 DNA is TGCGCCAGCAGCCCCGGGACTAGCGAAATAACAGATACGCAGTATTTT. Translation gives CASSPGTSEITDTQYF. The rearrangement links TRBV4-3 to TRBJ2-3, with 10 bases matching TRBD2. The V gene end was trimmed by 4 bases and the J gene end by 3 bases; junction bases not matched to a gene: 7. From germline, CDR1 is LGHNA and CDR2 YSLEER. CDR3 length: 16 residues.

This clone was picked up a small number of times. The V gene is TRBV7-9, the J gene TRBJ1-5, with 7 bases matching TRBD1. This CDR3 contains 14 residues. J was trimmed by 3 bases and V by 5 bases; bases with no gene match: 4. Germline V gives CDR1 SEHNR, CDR2 FQNEAQ (reference sequence). CDR3 region: CASSHGQVNQPQHF. The CDR3 nucleotides are TGTGCCAGCAGCCACGGACAGGTCAATCAGCCCCAGCATTTT.

The gene calls are TRBV4-1 and TRBJ1-3; no clear D. CDR1 and CDR2 (germline): MGHRA, YSYEKL. V lost 0 bases to trimming and J lost 0 bases, with 9 bases between them. This CDR3 has 16 residues. The CDR3 here is CASSQEEVFSGNTIYF. The CDR3 DNA is TGCGCCAGCAGCCAAGAAGAGGTTTTCTCTGGAAACACCATATATTTT.

This clone was counted a few times. This rearrangement joins TRBV12-1 to TRBJ1-1; the listed D gene, TRBD1, was not tested against the DNA. TRBV12-1 is flagged as a pseudogene. The CDR3 extends over 12 amino acids. The CDR3 protein is CASSPRTGRAFF. The DNA for the CDR3 is TGTGCCAGCAGCCCCCGGACAGGTAGAGCTTTCTTT.

V usage is TRBV20-1 and J usage is TRBJ2-7; D unresolved. Trimming shortened V by 3 bases and J by 5 bases, and 8 bases separated the two germline ends. CDR3 length: 11 amino acids. CDR1 and CDR2 (germline): DFQATT, SNEGSKA (reference sequence). The CDR3 nucleotides are TGCAGTGCTAGTAACGGTAACGAGCAGTACTTC. Amino acid sequence: CSASNGNEQYF.